The rows below give T cell receptor beta chains drawn from one sample of a study of vaccination and CD4 T cells after COVID-19. TCRdb re-analysed the PCR reads in MiXCR, keeping a single row per CDR3 protein. The sample yields around 25,000 distinct CDR3 sequences, around two fifths seen once. These receptors have no identified antigens. Specimen: CD4+ T cells from blood, cultured in vitro. The source of these receptors is a human donor who had recovered from COVID-19. CDR3s include the opening cysteine and the closing phenylalanine or tryptophan. D genes are given only for firm matches. The listing skips clone size in some rows; elsewhere it reads once, few, many or a size class.

clone_size d_call j_call v_call cdr3_aa cdr3_nt
few TRBD1 TRBJ1-6 TRBV10-3 CASRQGYNSPLHF TGTGCCAGCCGACAGGGTTACAATTCACCCCTCCACTTT
NA NA TRBJ2-5 TRBV6-2/TRBV6-3 CASSYLSPEETQYF TGTGCCAGCAGTTACCTTTCGCCCGAAGAGACCCAGTACTTC
few NA TRBJ1-2 TRBV19 CASSSSSTGFGGGYTF TGTGCCAGTAGCTCCTCCTCGACAGGCTTTGGAGGTGGCTACACCTTC
NA NA TRBJ2-2 TRBV9 CASSVAGYTGELFF TGTGCCAGCAGCGTAGCGGGGTACACCGGGGAGCTGTTTTTT
few NA TRBJ1-2 TRBV7-9 CASSLFDGYTF TGTGCCAGCAGCTTATTTGATGGCTACACCTTC
NA NA TRBJ2-1 TRBV11-3 CASSPRDSYNEQFF TGTGCCAGCAGCCCGCGGGACAGTTACAATGAGCAGTTCTTC
NA NA TRBJ1-2 TRBV7-9 CASSSEARYGYTF TGTGCCAGCAGTTCCGAGGCTCGCTATGGCTACACCTTC
NA TRBD1 TRBJ1-2 TRBV6-5 CASSYQGDGYTF TGTGCCAGCAGTTACCAGGGGGATGGCTACACCTTC
NA NA TRBJ2-1 TRBV9 CASSARGRGDTYNEQFF TGTGCCAGCAGCGCCCGGGGGCGGGGTGACACCTACAATGAGCAGTTCTTC
few NA TRBJ1-6 TRBV6-1 CASSEWAGSVRNSPLHF TGTGCCAGCAGTGAATGGGCAGGGTCGGTTCGTAATTCACCCCTCCACTTT
NA NA TRBJ2-7 TRBV25-1 CASSEEMVYEQYF TGTGCCAGCAGTGAAGAGATGGTTTACGAGCAGTACTTC
NA NA TRBJ2-7 TRBV28 CASSLLAAGRLEQYF TGTGCCAGCAGTTTATTGGCGGCAGGGCGATTGGAGCAGTACTTC
few NA TRBJ1-5 TRBV19 CASVPVGASNQPQHF TGTGCCAGTGTCCCAGTAGGGGCTAGCAATCAGCCCCAGCATTTT
NA NA TRBJ1-1 TRBV28 CASSFGGNTEAFF TGTGCCAGCAGTTTTGGGGGCAACACTGAAGCTTTCTTT
NA NA TRBJ2-2 TRBV2 CASSGQGTNTGELFF TGTGCCAGCAGTGGACAAGGAACGAACACCGGGGAGCTGTTTTTT
NA TRBD1 TRBJ1-5 TRBV19 CASSIVGRGRDQPQHF TGTGCCAGTAGTATAGTAGGAAGGGGGCGCGACCAGCCCCAGCATTTT
NA NA TRBJ1-1 TRBV18 CASSPTEGDGTEAFF TGTGCCAGCTCACCGACCGAGGGAGATGGCACTGAAGCTTTCTTT
NA NA TRBJ1-1 TRBV6-5 CASSSYRRYAEAFF TGTGCCAGCAGTTCCTACAGGAGGTATGCTGAAGCTTTCTTT
NA TRBD1 TRBJ1-5 TRBV2 CASSQGAIQPQHF TGTGCCAGTTCCCAGGGGGCGATTCAGCCCCAGCATTTT
NA NA TRBJ2-2 TRBV5-1 CASSLATNTGELFF TGCGCCAGCAGCTTGGCCACGAACACCGGGGAGCTGTTTTTT
once TRBD1 TRBJ1-2 TRBV4-2 CASSQVQRQGAYYGYTF TGTGCCAGCAGCCAAGTCCAAAGACAGGGGGCGTACTATGGCTACACCTTC
NA NA TRBJ1-2 TRBV28 CASSLGGTSDFYGYTF TGTGCCAGCAGTTTGGGGGGGACGAGCGATTTCTATGGCTACACCTTC
NA NA TRBJ1-1 TRBV2 CASSPKRGNTEAFF TGTGCCAGCAGTCCTAAGAGGGGGAACACTGAAGCTTTCTTT
NA NA TRBJ1-1 TRBV2 CASSVGRLNTEAFF TGTGCCAGCAGTGTCGGGAGACTGAACACTGAAGCTTTCTTT
NA NA TRBJ1-2 TRBV7-9 CASTFPPVWYGYTF TGTGCCAGCACCTTTCCCCCCGTTTGGTATGGCTACACCTTC
NA NA TRBJ2-4 TRBV20-1 CSAALTTDIAKNIQYF TGCAGTGCTGCCCTTACTACCGACATAGCCAAAAACATTCAGTACTTC
NA TRBD1 TRBJ1-6 TRBV7-2 CASSLGPGTGIRSPLHF TGTGCCAGCAGCTTAGGGCCCGGGACAGGGATAAGGTCACCCCTCCACTTT
few TRBD1 TRBJ1-1 TRBV7-9 CASSFGTGETEAFF TGTGCCAGCAGCTTCGGGACAGGGGAAACTGAAGCTTTCTTT
NA NA TRBJ2-5 TRBV29-1 CSVESGYGTQYF TGCAGCGTTGAGTCAGGGTACGGGACCCAGTACTTC
NA NA TRBJ1-3 TRBV7-2 CASSPRPGNTIYF TGTGCCAGCAGCCCCCGTCCTGGAAACACCATATATTTT
few NA TRBJ1-2 TRBV7-2 CASSRQGHGDYGYTF TGTGCCAGCAGCCGTCAGGGGCACGGCGACTATGGCTACACCTTC
NA TRBD1 TRBJ1-5 TRBV20-1 CSAGQGEGQPQHF TGCAGTGCTGGACAGGGTGAGGGACAGCCCCAGCATTTT
few NA TRBJ2-1 TRBV6-1 CASSLGLYDEQFF TGTGCCAGCAGCCTGGGACTGTACGATGAGCAGTTCTTC
NA NA TRBJ2-7 TRBV28 CASSPNYEQYF TGTGCCAGCAGTCCCAATTACGAGCAGTACTTC
NA NA TRBJ2-2 TRBV10-3 CAIKGLADAGELFF TGTGCCATCAAGGGTCTAGCCGACGCCGGGGAGCTGTTTTTT
NA TRBD1 TRBJ2-5 TRBV20-1 CSASWGQQEETQYF TGCAGTGCTTCATGGGGACAGCAAGAAGAGACCCAGTACTTC
NA TRBD2 TRBJ2-3 TRBV2 CASAGGRGDTQYF TGTGCCAGCGCGGGGGGCCGAGGGGATACGCAGTATTTT
few NA TRBJ2-3 TRBV20-1 CSAPQGGGTQYF TGCAGTGCTCCCCAGGGCGGTGGCACGCAGTATTTT
few TRBD2 TRBJ2-3 TRBV6-1 CASSEAAGVGNTQYF TGTGCCAGCAGTGAAGCAGCGGGAGTTGGAAATACGCAGTATTTT
NA TRBD1 TRBJ1-1 TRBV5-1 CASSPGTGGAGTEAFF TGCGCCAGCAGCCCCGGGACAGGGGGAGCAGGGACTGAAGCTTTCTTT
NA TRBD1 TRBJ1-1 TRBV7-2 CASSLRQGNTEAFF TGTGCCAGCAGCTTAAGACAGGGGAACACTGAAGCTTTCTTT
NA TRBD1 TRBJ1-5 TRBV27 CASSGGGRGVNNQPQHF TGTGCCAGCAGTGGGGGAGGCAGGGGGGTTAACAATCAGCCCCAGCATTTT
NA TRBD1 TRBJ1-4 TRBV27 CASSRWDRSEKLFF TGTGCCAGCAGCAGATGGGACAGGAGTGAAAAACTGTTTTTT
NA NA TRBJ2-1 TRBV20-1 CSAGPRGASYNEQFF TGCAGTGCTGGGCCTAGAGGGGCCTCCTACAATGAGCAGTTCTTC
NA NA TRBJ1-2 TRBV20-1 CSARAPQDPYGYTF TGCAGTGCTAGAGCCCCCCAGGATCCTTATGGCTACACCTTC
NA NA TRBJ1-1 TRBV5-1 CASSFTGVNTEAFF TGCGCCAGCAGCTTTACAGGAGTGAACACTGAAGCTTTCTTT
few NA TRBJ1-2 TRBV12-3/TRBV12-4 CASSIQGSNGYTF TGTGCCAGCAGTATCCAGGGGTCTAATGGCTACACCTTC
NA NA TRBJ2-3 TRBV6-1 CASGLRESTDTQYF TGTGCCAGCGGGTTGAGGGAGAGCACAGATACGCAGTATTTT
few NA TRBJ2-3 TRBV2 CASSERQGGFDTQYF TGTGCCAGCAGTGAAAGGCAGGGTGGGTTTGATACGCAGTATTTT
NA TRBD1 TRBJ2-5 TRBV7-9 CASSPGAGGETQYF TGTGCCAGCAGCCCCGGGGCAGGGGGAGAGACCCAGTACTTC
NA NA TRBJ1-1 TRBV6-2/TRBV6-3 CASSYGRLLNTEAFF TGTGCCAGCAGTTACGGCAGGCTTTTGAACACTGAAGCTTTCTTT
NA NA TRBJ2-2 TRBV19 CASRPGGRATGELFF TGTGCCAGTAGGCCCGGGGGCAGAGCCACCGGGGAGCTGTTTTTT
NA NA TRBJ2-5 TRBV2 CASSKQGAQETQYF TGTGCCAGCAGTAAACAGGGAGCCCAAGAGACCCAGTACTTC